These 27 T cell receptor beta chains were all obtained from the same sample, sequenced in a study of blood T cell repertoires in COVID-19. Sequencing was performed with immunoSEQ multiplex PCR; in TCRdb, only in-frame clones are kept and a portion is missing. Among about 90,000 clones, around 90% were seen once, and the ten largest hold about 16%. Sequencing input: peripheral blood. These receptors were taken from a male donor with acute or convalescent COVID-19.

A word on this clone: Mismatch with germline at one junction end may stem from a read error. The J gene is TRBJ1-5, the V gene TRBV6-1; D is possibly TRBD1 (6 bases). The germline CDR1 and CDR2 sequences are MNHNS and SASEGT. This CDR3 has 14 amino acids. CDR3: CASSEAQGNEPQHF. The DNA of the CDR3 is TGTGCCAGCAGCGAAGCCCAGGGGAACGAGCCCCAGCATTTT.

The J gene is TRBJ1-5, the V gene TRBV18; D ambiguous. The CDR3 spans 13 residues. Trimming removed 2 bases from V and 5 bases from J, with 7 bases in between. Germline values: CDR1 KGHSH, CDR2 LQKENI. DNA of the CDR3: TGTGCCAGCTCACCAGAGGTTTATCAGCCCCAGCATTTT. Translation gives CASSPEVYQPQHF. The variable domain in full, completed from reference TRBV18 and TRBJ1-5, reads NAGVMQNPRHLVRRRGQEARLRCSPMKGHSHVYWYRQLPEEGLKFMVYLQKENIIDESGMPKERFSAEFPKEGPSILRIQQVVRGDSAAYFCASSPEVYQPQHFGDGTRLSIL.

This CDR3 reads CASSLDGVTGTQYF. The DNA for the CDR3 is TGTGCCAGCAGCTTAGATGGTGTCACGGGTACGCAGTATTTT. The chain combines TRBV7-9 with TRBJ2-3, with D unclear. This CDR3 comprises 14 residues. The germline V and J ends were trimmed by 1 base and 8 bases, with 13 bases remaining between them. Germline V gives CDR1 SEHNR, CDR2 FQNEAQ (reference sequence).

The chain carries TRBV10-3 and TRBJ1-6, with TRBD1 identical over 7 bases. CDR1 is ENHRY, CDR2 SYGVKD, per germline. The ends lost 2 bases at V and 7 bases at J; junction bases unmatched: 5. The CDR3 spans 15 residues. Written as DNA, the CDR3 is TGTGCCATCAGTGAGGCACCAGGGGGAAATTCACCCCTCCACTTT. Its protein product is CAISEAPGGNSPLHF.

The J gene is TRBJ2-1, the V gene TRBV27; 8 bases are shared with TRBD1. Germline V CDR1 and CDR2: MNHEY, SMNVEV (reference sequence). The CDR3 has 18 residues. Trimming cost V 0 bases and J 0 bases; bases outside gene matches: 7. DNA of the CDR3: TGTGCCAGCAGTTTATCCCAGGGGGCAGGAGGCTCCTACAATGAGCAGTTCTTC. This translates into CASSLSQGAGGSYNEQFF.

This chain links TRBV12-3 or TRBV12-4 with TRBJ1-5, with 7 positions matching TRBD1. J gave up 5 bases and V 8 bases, and 6 bases lay outside the gene matches. CDR3 length: 13 amino acids. In nucleotides, the CDR3 is TGTGCCAGCCAAAAGGGGGCAGATCAGCCCCAGCATTTT. Translating gives CASQKGADQPQHF.

This clone was seen a single time. The rearrangement links TRBV6-5 to TRBJ1-6, with D unclear. CDR1 MNHEY and CDR2 SVGAGI come from the germline V gene. V dropped 4 bases and J dropped 9 bases, with 16 bases sitting between them. The CDR3 is 15 amino acids. The CDR3 nucleotides read TGTGCCAGCAGTTCCGGACTCAGTGCCAGTTCACCCCTCCACTTT. It codes for CASSSGLSASSPLHF.

The genes are TRBV2 and TRBJ1-5; D ambiguous. The CDR3 contains 14 residues. Trimming shortened V by 5 bases and J by 4 bases, and 12 bases separated the two germline ends. Per the germline V gene, CDR1 is SNHLY and CDR2 is FYNNEI. CDR3 sequence: CASSPTRQNQPQHF. The CDR3 nucleotides read TGTGCCAGCAGTCCGACAAGGCAGAATCAGCCCCAGCATTTT.

CDR3 nucleotides: TGTGCCAGCAGAACTTCGGCCGCGGGCGAGGAAAAACTGTTTTTT. Residues: CASRTSAAGEEKLFF. The chain couples TRBV28 to TRBJ1-4; D unclear. V lost 6 bases and J lost 8, with 19 bases in between. Germline assignment: CDR1 MDHEN and CDR2 SYDVKM. The CDR3 contains 15 residues.

This clone turned up a few times. The chain links TRBV29-1 to TRBJ2-7, with D unresolved. Germline CDR1 is SQVTM and CDR2 is ANQGSEA. V shed 4 bases and J shed 0 bases, with 7 bases lying between them. The CDR3 has 12 amino acids. CDR3 coding DNA: TGCAGCGTTGCAGTCGACTCCTACGAGCAGTACTTC. The encoded protein is CSVAVDSYEQYF.

The genes are TRBV5-1 and TRBJ2-1; maybe TRBD1 (6 bases). Trimming stripped 4 bases from V and 9 bases from J, with 17 bases between. Germline values: CDR1 SGHRS, CDR2 YFSETQ. The CDR3 extends over 14 amino acids. CDR3 in amino acids: CASSGDIALSEQFF. The CDR3 DNA follows: TGCGCCAGCAGCGGGGACATAGCCCTCAGTGAGCAGTTCTTC.

Points on this clone: Other DNA sequences in the sample encode the same CDR3. The V gene is TRBV5-1, the J gene TRBJ1-6, with 8 bases fitting TRBD1. Germline assignment: CDR1 SGHRS and CDR2 YFSETQ. The CDR3 runs to 14 residues. V shed 4 bases and J 7 bases; nucleotides not matched to a gene: 4. CDR3 residues: CASSLRQGNSPLHF. The CDR3, as DNA: TGCGCCAGCAGCCTACGACAGGGGAATTCACCCCTCCACTTT.

This clone appeared a single time. This sequence joins TRBV5-4 and TRBJ2-5; perhaps TRBD1 as D (5 bases). V lost 0 bases and J lost 2, with 14 bases in between. Germline V gives CDR1 SGHNT, CDR2 YYREEE (reference sequence). The CDR3 spans 16 residues. The DNA for the CDR3 is TGTGCCAGCAGCTTGGGCCCCGAAGGGGAACAAGAGACCCAGTACTTC. Its translation is CASSLGPEGEQETQYF. Using reference TRBV5-4 and TRBJ2-5 for the parts outside the CDR3, the full variable domain is ETGVTQSPTHLIKTRGQQVTLRCSSQSGHNTVSWYQQALGQGPQFIFQYYREEENGRGNFPPRFSGLQFPNYSSELNVNALELDDSALYLCASSLGPEGEQETQYFGPGTRLLVL.

The chain carries TRBV4-1 and TRBJ1-1, with 10 bases fitting TRBD1. The CDR3 is made up of 17 amino acids. CDR1 MGHRA and CDR2 YSYEKL come from the germline V gene. The V and J ends lost 3 bases and 0 bases, in that order; junction bases with no gene match: 7. The CDR3 nucleotides are TGCGCCAGCAGCCAGGCCGGGACAGGGGTTATGAACACTGAAGCTTTCTTT. This translates into CASSQAGTGVMNTEAFF.

This clone has just one count. V gene TRBV6-1 combines with J gene TRBJ1-5, with D possibly matching TRBD1 (6 bases). CDR3 length: 15 amino acids. CDR1 MNHNS and CDR2 SASEGT come from the germline V gene. The germline V and J ends were trimmed by 7 bases and 4 bases, with 17 bases remaining between them. The CDR3 sequence is CASKVSQGGNQPQHF. CDR3 nucleotides: TGTGCCAGCAAGGTGTCACAGGGTGGAAATCAGCCCCAGCATTTT.

The chain uses TRBV5-8 and TRBJ1-6; 9 nucleotides match TRBD1. The ends lost 4 bases at V and 7 bases at J; junction bases unmatched: 6. Germline values: CDR1 SGHTS, CDR2 YDEGEE. This CDR3 comprises 15 residues. The CDR3 DNA reads as TGTGCCAGCAGCCACCGGACAGGGGCCAATTCACCCCTCCACTTT. It codes for CASSHRTGANSPLHF.

The V and J genes are TRBV28 and TRBJ1-1; 7 nucleotides match TRBD1. With V trimmed by 7 bases and J by 1 base, 6 bases remained unmatched. The CDR3 spans 14 residues. Per germline, CDR1 MDHEN and CDR2 SYDVKM. CDR3 loop: CASTPGQTNTEAFF. The CDR3 bases are TGTGCCAGCACTCCGGGACAGACGAACACTGAAGCTTTCTTT.

The chain uses TRBV15 and TRBJ2-3, with TRBD1 identical over 8 bases. V shed 8 bases, J shed 2 bases, and the junction held 9 bases outside the gene matches. CDR3 size: 15 residues. Germline assignment: CDR1 LNHNV and CDR2 YYDKDF (reference sequence). CDR3 region: CATARGPLSTDTQYF. In DNA form, the CDR3 reads TGTGCCACCGCCAGGGGGCCACTTTCCACAGATACGCAGTATTTT.

The gene calls are TRBV7-2 and TRBJ2-1; D remains unclear. The V end lost 1 base, the J end lost 0 bases, and 10 bases lay between the germline ends. Germline values: CDR1 SGHTA, CDR2 FQGNSA. The CDR3 totals 16 residues. This chain's CDR3 is CASSLGATSSYNEQFF. DNA of the CDR3: TGTGCCAGCAGCTTAGGGGCCACGTCCTCCTACAATGAGCAGTTCTTC.

This chain joins TRBV28 and TRBJ1-6; unclear D gene. Trimming stripped 6 bases from V and 4 bases from J, with 19 bases between. Germline values: CDR1 MDHEN, CDR2 SYDVKM. This CDR3 has 17 amino acids. CDR3: CASSTQVPGGYNSPLHF. The CDR3 nucleotides read TGTGCCAGCAGCACCCAAGTCCCCGGCGGTTATAATTCACCCCTCCACTTT.

The chain links TRBV5-1 to TRBJ1-2, with 10 bases matching TRBD1. With 4 bases clipped from V and 7 bases from J, the junction kept 10 bases outside the gene matches. The CDR3 has 15 residues. The germline V gene encodes CDR1 SGHRS and CDR2 YFSETQ. The CDR3 DNA sequence: TGCGCCAGCAGCCCTACCGGGACAGGGGTGTTTGGCTACACCTTC. Protein: CASSPTGTGVFGYTF.

V usage is TRBV7-9 and J usage is TRBJ2-1; D call uncertain. V was pared by 1 base and J by 6 bases, with 4 bases between. The CDR3 consists of 12 residues. Germline V gene lookup returns CDR1 SEHNR and CDR2 FQNEAQ (reference sequence). The CDR3 DNA reads TGTGCCAGCAGCTTAGACGGCAATGAGCAGTTCTTC. Translation gives CASSLDGNEQFF.

CDR3 sequence reads: CASSGRGPREPQHF. CDR3 DNA: TGTGCCAGCTCGGGGAGGGGCCCAAGGGAGCCCCAGCATTTT. The gene calls are TRBV28 and TRBJ1-5, with D maybe TRBD1 (5 bases). The germline V and J ends were trimmed by 8 bases and 8 bases, with 19 bases remaining between them. This CDR3 contains 14 residues. Germline assignment: CDR1 MDHEN and CDR2 SYDVKM. The full variable domain, its missing parts supplied by reference TRBV28 and TRBJ1-5, is DVKVTQSSRYLVKRTGEKVFLECVQDMDHENMFWYRQDPGLGLRLIYFSYDVKMKEKGDIPEGYSVSREKKERFSLILESASTNQTSMYLCASSGRGPREPQHFGDGTRLSIL.

The chain joins TRBV2 to TRBJ2-2, with TRBD2 matching over 9 bases. V was clipped by 4 bases and J by 10 bases; unmatched bases: 7. The CDR3 consists of 14 residues. CDR1 is SNHLY, CDR2 FYNNEI, per germline. CDR3 DNA sequence: TGTGCCAGCAGTGGGGGACTAGCTGTTGAGGAGCTGTTTTTT. Its protein is CASSGGLAVEELFF. Looking up the rest from reference TRBV2 and TRBJ2-2 gives the full variable domain: EPEVTQTPSHQVTQMGQEVILRCVPISNHLYFYWYRQILGQKVEFLVSFYNNEISEKSEIFDDQFSVERPDGSNFTLKIRSTKLEDSAMYFCASSGGLAVEELFFGEGSRLTVL.

The chain uses TRBV9 and TRBJ1-6; D remains unclear. This CDR3 region has 13 residues. The germline V and J ends were trimmed by 1 base and 5 bases, with 4 bases remaining between them. Germline V gene data show CDR1 as SGDLS and CDR2 as YYNGEE. In DNA form, the CDR3 reads TGTGCCAGCAGCGTACAGGATAATTCACCCCTCCACTTT. Translating gives CASSVQDNSPLHF.

The chain has TRBV19 and TRBJ2-1; 7 nucleotides line up with TRBD1. The CDR3 is 16 amino acids. The ends lost 6 bases at V and 5 bases at J; junction bases unmatched: 13. Per germline, CDR1 LNHDA and CDR2 SQIVND (reference sequence). CDR3 nucleotide sequence: TGTGCCAGTAGGAGGTTCGGGGACAGTCCCAACAATGAGCAGTTCTTC. Translated, it gives CASRRFGDSPNNEQFF.

The chain joins TRBV2 to TRBJ2-2; unclear D gene. V was clipped by 5 bases and J by 4 bases, with 5 bases between them. The CDR3 runs 12 residues. Germline V lookup: CDR1 SNHLY, CDR2 FYNNEI. The CDR3 region has the DNA TGTGCCAGCAGTTTATCCACCGGGGAGCTGTTTTTT. It translates to CASSLSTGELFF. The complete variable domain, with remaining parts taken from reference TRBV2 and TRBJ2-2, reads EPEVTQTPSHQVTQMGQEVILRCVPISNHLYFYWYRQILGQKVEFLVSFYNNEISEKSEIFDDQFSVERPDGSNFTLKIRSTKLEDSAMYFCASSLSTGELFFGEGSRLTVL.